This is a list of T cell receptor beta chains from one sample in a study of T cell responses to AZD1222 COVID-19 vaccine. The assay was immunoSEQ multiplex PCR, and TCRdb's table has in-frame clones only and misses some. This repertoire shows 140,000 to 150,000 clones, roughly 92% found once; its top ten account for approximately 1.5%. Sequenced here: peripheral blood, sampled on day 0 of AZD1222 vaccination. The receptors stem from an adult in good health. Both conserved end residues are part of each CDR3. Fields, in order: D gene, J gene, V gene, clone size, CDR3 DNA, CDR3 protein. A D gene is named only where the DNA matches it firmly. Size tells how often a clone was seen (once, few, many) or the class of an expanded clone, and some rows leave it out.

>-|TRBJ2-1|TRBV5-1|-
TGCGCCAGCAGCGGTACAGCGGGACACTACAATGAGCAGTTCTTC
CASSGTAGHYNEQFF
>-|TRBJ1-1|TRBV20-1|few
TGCAGTGCTAGTGAGAGACGGGTGAACACTGAAGCTTTCTTT
CSASERRVNTEAFF
>-|TRBJ2-4|TRBV5-6|-
TGTGCCAGCAGCTTGTCGAGGGCTGGGGACATTCAGTACTTC
CASSLSRAGDIQYF
>-|TRBJ1-3|TRBV19|-
TGTGCCAGTAGCATGGGGTTCATCTCTGGAAACACCATATATTTT
CASSMGFISGNTIYF
>-|TRBJ1-1|TRBV30|-
TGTGCCTGGATTCGCGGGAACACTGAAGCTTTCTTT
CAWIRGNTEAFF
>TRBD1|TRBJ1-5|TRBV6-1|-
TGTGCCAGCAGTGAAATGGGACAGGCCTTTAAGCCCCAGCATTTT
CASSEMGQAFKPQHF
>TRBD1|TRBJ2-1|TRBV27|-
TGTGCCAGCGCCCGGACAGGGAGGCCCCACACTGAGCAGTTCTTC
CASARTGRPHTEQFF
>-|TRBJ2-1|TRBV15|once
TGTGCCACCAGCAGAGGCGGGCACCGGAGGGATGAGCAGTTCTTC
CATSRGGHRRDEQFF
>-|TRBJ1-2|TRBV2|-
TGTGCCAGCAGTGAGGCCCCCCGGGGGGGAGCCTATGGCTACACCTTC
CASSEAPRGGAYGYTF
>-|TRBJ1-6|TRBV19|-
TGTGCCAGTAGCGAGTCGGGCCTCCCCTGGTCCCTCCACTTT
CASSESGLPWSLHF
>-|TRBJ2-7|TRBV9|-
TGTGCCAGCAGAAACCTCAGGGCCCGGGGCCCCTCCTACGAGCAGTACTTC
CASRNLRARGPSYEQYF
>TRBD1|TRBJ1-5|TRBV7-9|once
TGTGCCAGCAGCAAAACCGGGACAGAGTATAGCAATCAGCCCCAGCATTTT
CASSKTGTEYSNQPQHF
>TRBD1|TRBJ1-5|TRBV5-4|-
TGTGCCAGCAGCTCCGGACAGGGCTATAGCAATCAGCCCCAGCATTTT
CASSSGQGYSNQPQHF
>-|TRBJ2-1|TRBV7-9|-
TGTGCCAGCAGCCCCCGGGACTTATCCTACAATGAGCAGTTCTTC
CASSPRDLSYNEQFF
>-|TRBJ2-1|TRBV27|-
TGTGCCAGCAGTTTAGCATATTGGGACGAGCAGTTCTTC
CASSLAYWDEQFF
>-|TRBJ1-5|TRBV28|-
TGTGCCAGCAGCCCCGGGGCCGCGGGGAATCAGCCCCAGCATTTT
CASSPGAAGNQPQHF
>-|TRBJ1-2|TRBV11-1|-
TGTGCCAGCAGCTTAATAGTCGGGAACTATGGCTACACCTTC
CASSLIVGNYGYTF
>TRBD1|TRBJ2-1|TRBV7-3|-
TGTGCCAGCAGGGGGGACCGATCCGGGACAGGGACGATCTACAATGAGCAGTTCTTC
CASRGDRSGTGTIYNEQFF
>-|TRBJ2-2|TRBV2|few
TGTGCCAGCAGCGGGCTAGGCGGTGAAACCGGGGAGCTGTTTTTT
CASSGLGGETGELFF
>-|TRBJ1-5|TRBV30|-
TGTGCCTGGAGTGTAGGGCTAACCATGGATCAGCCCCAGCATTTT
CAWSVGLTMDQPQHF
>-|TRBJ1-5|TRBV6-5|once
TGTGCCAGCAGCGTTAAGTCCCGTTGGTCCCAGCATTTT
CASSVKSRWSQHF
>TRBD1|TRBJ1-5|TRBV19|-
TGTGCCAGCAGCCTCCGAGGGTTTGGGACAGAAGGACCCCAGCATTTT
CASSLRGFGTEGPQHF
>TRBD1|TRBJ1-6|TRBV25-1|-
TGTGCCAGGAGAGCCGGGACAGGGAGTAAATTCTATAATTCACCCCTCCACTTT
CARRAGTGSKFYNSPLHF
>-|TRBJ1-2|TRBV28|-
TGTGCCAGCAGTGGGGGGTCCTATGGCTACACCTTC
CASSGGSYGYTF
>TRBD1|TRBJ1-5|TRBV5-1|-
TGCGCCAGCAGCTTGGGGACCGGGACAGGGGTCAATCAGCCCCAGCATTTT
CASSLGTGTGVNQPQHF
>-|TRBJ2-1|TRBV5-1|-
TGCGCCAGCAGCTTGGCGAGCGGCGAAACTTACAATGAGCAGTTCTTC
CASSLASGETYNEQFF
>TRBD1|TRBJ2-7|TRBV5-1|-
TGCGCCAGCAGCTTTCCCGGGACAGGGTTGTCCGAGCAGTACTTC
CASSFPGTGLSEQYF
>-|TRBJ2-1|TRBV5-1|-
TGCGCCAGCAGCTTGGGAGGGCGGAGGACAACGAAGTTTGAGCAGTTCTTC
CASSLGGRRTTKFEQFF
>TRBD1|TRBJ1-6|TRBV6-5|-
TGTGCCACCTGGGACAGGAGGAATTCACCCCTCCACTTT
CATWDRRNSPLHF
>TRBD2|TRBJ2-1|TRBV9|-
TGTGCCAGCAGCAGGGGACTAGCGGACTCCTACAATGAGCAGTTCTTC
CASSRGLADSYNEQFF
>-|TRBJ2-7|TRBV25-1|-
TGTGCCAGCAGTGACGTCGGGGCCGGGGACGAGCAGTACTTC
CASSDVGAGDEQYF
>-|TRBJ2-3|TRBV2|-
TGTGCCAGCAGTGAAACTAGCATCGATACGCAGTATTTT
CASSETSIDTQYF
>TRBD1|TRBJ1-5|TRBV5-1|-
TGCGCCAGCAGCTTGGTGCCAGGGGGAATTCAGCCCCAGCATTTT
CASSLVPGGIQPQHF
>-|TRBJ2-1|TRBV6-1|-
TGTGCCAGCAGTGAAGAGAACGGGGAGTACTACAATGAGCAGTTCTTC
CASSEENGEYYNEQFF
>-|TRBJ1-2|TRBV5-1|-
TGCGCCAGCAGCTTGGCCAGGGACTATGGCTACACCTTC
CASSLARDYGYTF
>TRBD2|TRBJ2-1|TRBV7-3|-
TGTGCCAGCAGCTTAATGGGCGGGAGGGCTTACAATGAGCAGTTCTTC
CASSLMGGRAYNEQFF
>-|TRBJ2-7|TRBV7-8|-
TGTGCCAGCAGCTTAGACAGGGACGGTGTTTACGGGCAGTACTTC
CASSLDRDGVYGQYF
>-|TRBJ1-3|TRBV18|-
TGTGCCAGCTCACCACCGGGGGCACGCTCTGGAAACACCATATATTTT
CASSPPGARSGNTIYF
>-|TRBJ1-2|TRBV5-4|-
TGTGCCAGCAGCTTACCTGGGGTTAACTATGGCTACACCTTC
CASSLPGVNYGYTF
>TRBD2|TRBJ2-2|TRBV10-3|-
TGTGCCATCACCCAATGGGGGCTAGCGGGAGCCGGGGAGCTGTTTTTT
CAITQWGLAGAGELFF
>-|TRBJ2-3|TRBV5-1|-
TGCGCCAGCAGCTTCTGGGAATCTAGCACAGATACGCAGTATTTT
CASSFWESSTDTQYF
>-|TRBJ2-7|TRBV11-2|-
TGTGCCAGCAGCTTAGCGTACCGAAACTACGAGCAGTACTTC
CASSLAYRNYEQYF
>-|TRBJ2-1|TRBV28|-
TGTGCCAGCAGTTTAAACACAAACCTAGAGCAGTTCTTC
CASSLNTNLEQFF
>-|TRBJ1-2|TRBV6-2/TRBV6-3|-
TGTGCCAGCAGTCCGAGGGAGTTCGGTGGCTACACCTTC
CASSPREFGGYTF
>TRBD1|TRBJ1-1|TRBV11-3|-
TGTGCCAGCAGCTCCCGGGACAGGGGGCGCTTGAACACTGAAGCTTTCTTT
CASSSRDRGRLNTEAFF